This passage covers 18 T cell receptor beta chains from one sample sequenced in a study of T cell responses to AZD1222 COVID-19 vaccine. Only in-frame clones appear in the TCRdb table, and some are missing; sequencing was by immunoSEQ multiplex PCR. Among just under 90,000 clones listed, approximately 91% were seen once. The source material was peripheral blood, sampled 28 days after the second AZD1222 dose. These receptors were obtained from an adult who received the AZD1222 COVID-19 vaccine.

The chain uses TRBV6-5 and TRBJ2-3; D remains unclear. Germline-derived CDR1 and CDR2 are MNHEY and SVGAGI. There are 11 residues in the CDR3. The V end was cut by 5 bases, the J end by 4 bases, with 4 bases between. This chain's CDR3 is CASSISDTQYF. The CDR3, as DNA: TGTGCCAGCAGTATATCAGATACGCAGTATTTT.

The chain carries TRBV4-1 and TRBJ2-2; D uncertain. V shed 4 bases and J shed 0 bases, with 3 bases lying between them. This CDR3 has 13 amino acids. In germline, CDR1 is MGHRA, CDR2 YSYEKL. CDR3 sequence reads: CASSPSNTGELFF. In DNA form, the CDR3 reads TGCGCCAGCAGCCCATCGAACACCGGGGAGCTGTTTTTT.

J is TRBJ1-1 and V is TRBV6-5; D is undetermined. The CDR3 length is 14 residues. With 6 bases removed from V and 7 bases from J, the gap between germline ends came to 18 bases. CDR1 and CDR2 from the germline V gene are MNHEY and SVGAGI. CDR3 loop: CASRSPAGGGEAFF. In DNA, the CDR3 is TGTGCCAGCAGATCCCCCGCCGGAGGAGGTGAAGCTTTCTTT.

CDR3 protein: CASSYDGSYYEQYF. The DNA of the CDR3 is TGCGCCAGCAGTTACGACGGATCTTACTACGAGCAGTACTTC. This chain uses TRBV4-1 with TRBJ2-7, with D hard to call. Trimming removed 6 bases at V and 3 bases at J, with 15 bases between. Germline assignment: CDR1 MGHRA and CDR2 YSYEKL. The CDR3 contains 14 residues.

The chain carries TRBV7-2 and TRBJ1-2; no reliable D call. Trimming removed 1 base at V and 8 bases at J, with 17 bases between. The CDR3 contains 15 residues. The germline gives CDR1 SGHTA, CDR2 FQGNSA. The CDR3 DNA reads TGTGCCAGCAGCTTAGGATCCCGACCTCTGCGGGGCTACACCTTC. Amino acid sequence: CASSLGSRPLRGYTF.

The rearrangement joins TRBV5-1 to TRBJ2-7, with unresolved D. With 4 bases removed from V and 5 bases from J, the gap between germline ends came to 13 bases. Germline V gene sequence: CDR1 SGHRS, CDR2 YFSETQ. This CDR3 contains 13 residues. CDR3 DNA: TGCGCCAGCAGCCCCACCTCTGACAACGAGCAGTACTTC. Translated, it gives CASSPTSDNEQYF.

J is TRBJ1-2 and V is TRBV15, with 8 bases matching TRBD1. From germline, CDR1 is LNHNV and CDR2 YYDKDF (reference sequence). Trimming removed 5 bases from V and 8 bases from J; junction bases left unmatched: 10. The CDR3 loop spans 14 amino acids. The DNA for the CDR3 is TGTGCCACCAGCGAACGTACTACAGGGGGAGGCTACACCTTC. It specifies CATSERTTGGGYTF. Full variable domain (rest looked up from reference TRBV15 and TRBJ1-2): DAMVIQNPRYQVTQFGKPVTLSCSQTLNHNVMYWYQQKSSQAPKLLFHYYDKDFNNEADTPDNFQSRRPNTSFCFLDIRSPGLGDTAMYLCATSERTTGGGYTFGSGTRLTVV.

This sequence joins TRBV28 and TRBJ2-1, with a possible D match to TRBD2 (5 bases). In germline, CDR1 is MDHEN, CDR2 SYDVKM. This CDR3 has 17 residues. Trimming took off 7 bases at V and 3 bases at J, with 22 bases between the two ends. CDR3 in amino acids: CASITLRFPGYYNEQFF. The DNA of the CDR3 is TGTGCCAGCATCACACTCAGGTTCCCGGGGTACTACAATGAGCAGTTCTTC.

This CDR3 is CASSLIPGTGNTEAFF. The CDR3 region has the DNA TGCGCCAGCAGCTTGATCCCCGGGACAGGGAACACTGAAGCTTTCTTT. This chain uses TRBV5-1 with TRBJ1-1; 8 positions match TRBD1. V lost 1 base to trimming and J lost 1 base; unmatched junction nucleotides: 6. Germline V CDR1 and CDR2: SGHRS, YFSETQ. The CDR3 has 16 residues.

The rearrangement uses TRBV5-8 and TRBJ1-4; tentatively, D is TRBD1 (5 bases). The germline CDR1 and CDR2 sequences are SGHTS and YDEGEE. The length of the CDR3 is 15 residues. V was shortened by 1 base and J by 8 bases, with 15 bases between the two germline ends. CDR3 sequence: CASSLSWGAREKLFF. The CDR3 DNA follows: TGTGCCAGCAGCTTGTCGTGGGGCGCGAGGGAAAAACTGTTTTTT.

The chain is built from TRBV14 and TRBJ1-2; 7 positions match TRBD1. The V gene's germline CDR1 is SGHDN and CDR2 FVKESK. V lost 5 bases to trimming and J lost 4 bases; unmatched junction nucleotides: 7. The CDR3 loop spans 14 amino acids. CDR3 region: CASSEFRGTYGYTF. Written as DNA, the CDR3 is TGTGCCAGCAGCGAATTCAGGGGGACCTATGGCTACACCTTC.

The rearrangement joins TRBV10-2 to TRBJ2-7; D might be TRBD1 (5 bases). The length of the CDR3 is 15 residues. The germline gives CDR1 WSHSY, CDR2 SAAADI. V was pared by 6 bases and J by 0 bases, with 15 bases between. CDR3 DNA sequence: TGCGCCAGCAGCCGTGGACACCCATTCTCCTACGAGCAGTACTTC. It is translated as CASSRGHPFSYEQYF.

This chain joins TRBV5-4 and TRBJ2-3, with 7 bases matching TRBD2. The V and J ends lost 0 bases and 3 bases, in that order; junction bases with no gene match: 7. The length of the CDR3 is 16 residues. Germline loops: CDR1 SGHNT, CDR2 YYREEE (reference sequence). The CDR3 spells CASSLVLGGVTDTQYF. In nucleotides, the CDR3 is TGTGCCAGCAGCTTGGTCTTGGGGGGGGTGACAGATACGCAGTATTTT.

The CDR3 spells CASSLGGGSYNEQFF. CDR3 nucleotide sequence: TGTGCCAGCAGCTTAGGCGGGGGTTCCTACAATGAGCAGTTCTTC. The gene calls are TRBV7-2 and TRBJ2-1, with 7 bases aligning to TRBD2. The trim removed 1 base at V and 1 base at J, leaving 1 base unmatched. CDR3 length: 15 amino acids. The germline V gene encodes CDR1 SGHTA and CDR2 FQGNSA.

This sequence joins TRBV29-1 and TRBJ2-7; D may correspond to TRBD1 or TRBD2 (7 bases each). CDR1 SQVTM and CDR2 ANQGSEA come from the germline V gene. Trimming took off 4 bases at V and 6 bases at J, with 16 bases between the two ends. The CDR3 has 13 residues. As DNA, the CDR3 is TGCAGCGTTGGGGCAGGGGGGGCGAGCGAGCAGTACTTC. It codes for CSVGAGGASEQYF.

The chain uses TRBV5-4 and TRBJ1-4; 9 bases match TRBD1. The ends lost 1 base at V and 6 bases at J; junction bases unmatched: 4. CDR3 size: 15 residues. The germline CDR1 and CDR2 sequences are SGHNT and YYREEE (reference sequence). The CDR3 sequence: CASSLSGQGYEKLFF. In DNA, the CDR3 is TGTGCCAGCAGCTTGTCGGGACAGGGTTATGAAAAACTGTTTTTT.

The V gene is TRBV25-1, the J gene TRBJ1-4, with D unresolved. The V end was cut by 3 bases, the J end by 7 bases, with 18 bases between. The CDR3 contains 16 residues. Germline V gene lookup returns CDR1 MGHDK and CDR2 SYGVNS. The CDR3 loop is CASSDSGGRLGEKLFF. CDR3 DNA: TGTGCCAGCAGTGACTCTGGAGGGAGGCTGGGTGAAAAACTGTTTTTT. The whole variable domain, filled in from reference TRBV25-1 and TRBJ1-4, reads EADIYQTPRYLVIGTGKKITLECSQTMGHDKMYWYQQDPGMELHLIHYSYGVNSTEKGDLSSESTVSRIRTEHFPLTLESARPSHTSQYLCASSDSGGRLGEKLFFGSGTQLSVL.

The table lists this clone with many counts. The chain carries TRBV4-1 and TRBJ1-6; 10 bases line up with TRBD1. The CDR3 consists of 14 residues. Germline V gives CDR1 MGHRA, CDR2 YSYEKL. V trimming: 1 base; J trimming: 9 bases; junction bases outside the gene matches: 0. The CDR3 spells CASSQGQGASPLHF. The CDR3 region has the DNA TGCGCCAGCAGCCAAGGACAGGGGGCTTCACCCCTCCACTTT.